This record concerns one T cell receptor beta chain sequence. What it recognizes is unknown. These data belong to a study of T-cell reconstitution after alpha-beta-depleted transplantation in children. General study findings and limits: T-cell counts and diversity at one year post-transplant came mainly from newly produced T cells.

CDR1 and CDR2 (germline): SNHLY, FYNNEI. CDR3 length: 14 residues. V lost 4 bases to trimming and J lost 7 bases; unmatched junction nucleotides: 7. Unique molecular identifiers were incorporated into the prepared TCRbeta library. Via MiXCR, TCRdb re-called the PCR reads, giving one row per CDR3 protein. Of about 980,000 distinct CDR3 sequences in the sample, 25% to 30% were seen once. The sample consisted of PBMCs, mostly from graft donor cells, taken 360 days after TCRalphabeta/CD19-depleted stem cell transplant. The V gene is TRBV2, the J gene TRBJ2-7; 10 positions agree with TRBD2. The source is a boy younger than two who had a stem cell transplant for SCID, so the T cells may come from the graft donor. This CDR3 reads CASSVPSGGREQYF. DNA of the CDR3: TGTGCCAGCAGTGTGCCTAGCGGGGGTCGGGAGCAGTACTTC. Supplemented by reference TRBV2 and TRBJ2-7, the full variable domain reads EPEVTQTPSHQVTQMGQEVILRCVPISNHLYFYWYRQILGQKVEFLVSFYNNEISEKSEIFDDQFSVERPDGSNFTLKIRSTKLEDSAMYFCASSVPSGGREQYFGPGTRLTVT.